These 16 T cell receptor beta chains were sequenced from one sample in a study of OX40 agonist ivuxolimab in advanced cancers. Method: immunoSEQ multiplex PCR; TCRdb's copy keeps in-frame clones and lacks some. Of tens of thousands of clones detected, around 90% appear once; the ten largest clones hold roughly 1.3%. The source was CD4+ or CD8+ T cells sorted from blood, collected in a trial of the OX40 agonist ivuxolimab. These receptors all stem from an adult with an advanced solid tumor such as melanoma, head and neck, liver or kidney cancer.

This chain joins TRBV2 and TRBJ1-2, with TRBD1 matching 9 bases. Germline-derived CDR1 and CDR2 are SNHLY and FYNNEI. The CDR3 spans 14 residues. The V gene end was trimmed by 6 bases and the J gene end by 5 bases; junction bases not matched to a gene: 7. CDR3 coding DNA: TGTGCCAGCAGATACAGGGGGCCGGGGTATGGCTACACCTTC. It yields the protein CASRYRGPGYGYTF. The whole variable domain, remainder taken from reference TRBV2 and TRBJ1-2, is EPEVTQTPSHQVTQMGQEVILRCVPISNHLYFYWYRQILGQKVEFLVSFYNNEISEKSEIFDDQFSVERPDGSNFTLKIRSTKLEDSAMYFCASRYRGPGYGYTFGSGTRLTVV.

This clone has only a few counts. J is TRBJ2-4 and V is TRBV30; D ambiguous. Trimming shortened V by 5 bases and J by 0 bases, and 11 bases separated the two germline ends. CDR3 length: 14 amino acids. CDR1 and CDR2 (germline): GTSNPN, SVGIG (reference sequence). The CDR3 protein is CAWAKTVAKNIQYF. DNA for the CDR3: TGTGCCTGGGCCAAAACAGTAGCCAAAAACATTCAGTACTTC.

The chain has TRBV21-1 and TRBJ2-7; no DNA check was done on the table's D call, TRBD2. TRBV21-1 is classified as a pseudogene. The CDR3 has 16 residues. The CDR3 nucleotides are TGTGCCAGCAGCAAGGGGTCGACTAGGAGCTCCTACGAGCAGTACTTC. It yields the protein CASSKGSTRSSYEQYF.

The V call is TRBV7-9, the J call TRBJ1-3; the D is unclear. Per germline, CDR1 SEHNR and CDR2 FQNEAQ (reference sequence). Trimming pared 4 bases from V and 4 bases from J, leaving 14 bases between. This CDR3 is 15 amino acids long. The CDR3: CASSSRNRVGNTIYF. CDR3 bases: TGTGCCAGCAGCTCCCGCAACCGGGTGGGAAACACCATATATTTT.

Relative to its sample, this clone is medium-sized. This chain connects TRBV7-9 to TRBJ2-2, with TRBD1 matching over 9 bases. The J segment lost 1 base and the V segment lost 4 bases, leaving 1 base of the junction unmatched. Germline-derived CDR1 and CDR2 are SEHNR and FQNEAQ (reference sequence). This CDR3 has 15 residues. CDR3 region: CASSSGQGNTGELFF. CDR3 DNA sequence: TGTGCCAGCAGCTCGGGACAGGGGAACACCGGGGAGCTGTTTTTT.

V and J are TRBV19 and TRBJ1-3; D uncertain. Between the trimmed V and J ends, which lost 5 bases and 0 bases, there was a span of 8 bases. Per germline, CDR1 LNHDA and CDR2 SQIVND (reference sequence). The CDR3 sequence is 14 residues long. CDR3 sequence: CASSATISGNTIYF. Here the CDR3 DNA reads TGTGCCAGTAGTGCGACAATCTCTGGAAACACCATATATTTT.

The chain carries TRBV5-1 and TRBJ1-1; 8 bases align to TRBD1. The junction had 10 bases not matched to a gene; V was cut back by 4 bases and J by 5 bases. This CDR3 is 15 amino acids long. The germline gives CDR1 SGHRS, CDR2 YFSETQ. CDR3 in DNA: TGCGCCAGCAGCCCCCCAGAAACAGGGGGGACTGAAGCTTTCTTT. Residues: CASSPPETGGTEAFF.

The V call is TRBV11-3, the J call TRBJ2-1, with D possibly TRBD2 on 6 matching bases. This CDR3 has 15 residues. V lost 4 bases to trimming and J lost 3 bases, with 13 bases between them. The germline CDR1 and CDR2 sequences are SGHNT and YENEEA. CDR3 in DNA: TGTGCCAGCAGCTCAGGAGTGCGGGACTACAATGAGCAGTTCTTC. This encodes CASSSGVRDYNEQFF. Based on the CDR3 plus reference TRBV11-3 and TRBJ2-1, the full variable domain is EAGVVQSPRYKIIEKKQPVAFWCNPISGHNTLYWYLQNLGQGPELLIRYENEEAVDDSQLPKDRFSAERLKGVDSTLKIQPAELGDSAVYLCASSSGVRDYNEQFFGPGTRLTVL.

This chain connects TRBV6-5 to TRBJ1-2; possibly TRBD1 for D (5 bases). This CDR3 is built from 16 residues. CDR1 and CDR2 from the germline V gene are MNHEY and SVGAGI. V lost 4 bases and J lost 6, with 21 bases in between. For the CDR3, the DNA is TGTGCCAGCAGTTCCCCCCGGGGGGGATGGAGGGATGGCTACACCTTC. Protein sequence: CASSSPRGGWRDGYTF.

The chain carries TRBV5-6 and TRBJ1-5, with D perhaps TRBD1 (5 bases). The V gene's germline CDR1 is SGHDT and CDR2 YYEEEE. There are 14 residues in the CDR3. Deletions cut 1 base from V and 6 bases from J, with 11 bases between. CDR3 sequence: CASSLRRGAQPQHF. Written as DNA, the CDR3 is TGTGCCAGCAGCTTGAGGAGGGGAGCTCAGCCCCAGCATTTT.

The genes are TRBV18 and TRBJ2-1, with a weak D call TRBD2 (7 bases). V lost 0 bases to trimming and J lost 7 bases, with 19 bases between them. CDR1 is KGHSH, CDR2 LQKENI, per germline. The CDR3 runs 17 residues. The CDR3, as DNA: TGTGCCAGCTCACCACCTAAGATGGGGGGGCCACGGAATGAGCAGTTCTTC. The encoded protein is CASSPPKMGGPRNEQFF.

The rearrangement joins TRBV7-3 to TRBJ2-1; D tentatively fits TRBD1 or TRBD2 (6 bases each). The CDR3 extends over 15 amino acids. Germline lookup yields CDR1 SGHTA and CDR2 FQGTGA. V was shortened by 5 bases and J by 6 bases, with 17 bases between the two germline ends. CDR3 sequence: CASSLRGGGGNEQFF. CDR3 DNA sequence: TGTGCCAGCAGCCTCAGGGGTGGAGGGGGCAATGAGCAGTTCTTC. Complete variable domain (other parts from reference TRBV7-3 and TRBJ2-1): GAGVSQTPSNKVTEKGKYVELRCDPISGHTALYWYRQSLGQGPEFLIYFQGTGAADDSGLPNDRFFAVRPEGSVSTLKIQRTERGDSAVYLCASSLRGGGGNEQFFGPGTRLTVL.

The V gene is TRBV19, the J gene TRBJ2-3; 8 nucleotides agree with TRBD2. The CDR3 is 16 residues long. J lost 2 bases, V lost 3 bases, and 7 bases had no gene match. CDR1 and CDR2 (germline): LNHDA, SQIVND (reference sequence). The CDR3 loop is CASSIREAGATDTQYF. The CDR3 bases are TGTGCCAGTAGTATTCGTGAAGCGGGAGCCACAGATACGCAGTATTTT. Looking up the rest from reference TRBV19 and TRBJ2-3 gives the full variable domain: DGGITQSPKYLFRKEGQNVTLSCEQNLNHDAMYWYRQDPGQGLRLIYYSQIVNDFQKGDIAEGYSVSREKKESFPLTVTSAQKNPTAFYLCASSIREAGATDTQYFGPGTRLTVL.

Only one count was recorded for this clone. V gene TRBV7-3 combines with J gene TRBJ2-3; D is perhaps TRBD2 (6 bases). This CDR3 comprises 15 residues. Germline CDR1 and CDR2: SGHTA and FQGTGA. Trimming took 5 bases from V and 3 from J, leaving 15 bases between them. The CDR3 sequence: CASSRLGGETDTQYF. Written as DNA, the CDR3 is TGTGCCAGCAGCCGTCTGGGCGGGGAGACAGATACGCAGTATTTT.

The genes are TRBV7-6 and TRBJ1-1; the D gene is possibly TRBD1 (5 bases). From germline, CDR1 is SGHVS and CDR2 FNYEAQ. CDR3 size: 15 residues. Trimming pared 0 bases from V and 3 bases from J, leaving 11 bases between. The CDR3 spells CASSLALGRDTEAFF. CDR3 nucleotide sequence: TGTGCCAGCAGCTTAGCCTTGGGGCGGGACACTGAAGCTTTCTTT.

This clone has only a few counts. The CDR3 reads CASSSGRAPGFEQYF. The CDR3 bases are TGCGCCAGCAGCTCCGGGAGGGCCCCGGGTTTCGAGCAGTACTTC. The genes are TRBV5-1 and TRBJ2-7; 8 nucleotides agree with TRBD2. Germline assignment: CDR1 SGHRS and CDR2 YFSETQ. This CDR3 spans 15 amino acids. The trim removed 3 bases at V and 6 bases at J, leaving 11 bases unmatched.